The subject of this entry is one TCR beta chain. What it recognizes is unknown. The record originates from a study of cytomegalovirus exposure and HLA in healthy donors. Study-level findings and limits: Later analysis placed DRB1 highest and HLA-C lowest in TCR association rates, which differed by HLA locus. Despite most TCR sequences being rare, some public TCRs occurred in many donors. In vitro, three CMV-associated chains proved specific for CMV antigens. Of the V segments, some could not be distinguished, including TRBV6-2 and TRBV6-3, and were excluded.

This PCR relied on a set of 60 Vbeta primers and 13 Jbeta primers. Only in-frame clones appear in the TCRdb table, and some are missing; sequencing was by immunoSEQ multiplex PCR. The table shows hundreds of thousands of clones, with 76% occurring only once. The germline V and J ends were trimmed by 1 base and 0 bases, with 7 bases remaining between them. The CDR3 contains 14 residues. Germline V CDR1 and CDR2: SGHVS, FNYEAQ. Sample: PBMCs. The V and J genes are TRBV7-6 and TRBJ2-7, with D possibly matching TRBD1 (6 bases). The TCR originated in a man younger than 30 in good health and CMV-seronegative. CDR3 protein: CASSLGQVSYEQYF. The DNA for the CDR3 is TGTGCCAGCAGCTTAGGACAGGTCTCCTACGAGCAGTACTTC.